This T cell receptor (beta chain) was sequenced for a study of cytomegalovirus exposure and HLA in healthy donors. Study-wide results and caveats: A later analysis showed TCR association rates differing by HLA locus, peaking at DRB1 and lowest at HLA-C. Later, an analysis found that common viral pathogens appeared to be linked with several of the most significant clusters.

About this clone itself: Its antigen is still unknown.

The CDR3 is 16 amino acids. Germline values: CDR1 GTSNPN, CDR2 SVGIG (reference sequence). V trimming: 1 base; J trimming: 0 bases; junction bases outside the gene matches: 7. PCR amplification relied on 60 Vbeta primers (plus 13 Jbeta primers). Generated by immunoSEQ multiplex PCR, the TCRdb table keeps only in-frame clones and is missing some. The data contain about 150,000 clones, 60% to 85% of them singletons. What was sequenced was PBMCs. The V call is TRBV30, the J call TRBJ2-5, with TRBD2 matching over 8 bases. This TCR came from a woman between 40 and 50 years old in good health and CMV-seronegative. The chain's CDR3 is CAWSGRRGDHQETQYF. CDR3 bases: TGTGCCTGGAGTGGCCGGCGGGGGGACCACCAAGAGACCCAGTACTTC.